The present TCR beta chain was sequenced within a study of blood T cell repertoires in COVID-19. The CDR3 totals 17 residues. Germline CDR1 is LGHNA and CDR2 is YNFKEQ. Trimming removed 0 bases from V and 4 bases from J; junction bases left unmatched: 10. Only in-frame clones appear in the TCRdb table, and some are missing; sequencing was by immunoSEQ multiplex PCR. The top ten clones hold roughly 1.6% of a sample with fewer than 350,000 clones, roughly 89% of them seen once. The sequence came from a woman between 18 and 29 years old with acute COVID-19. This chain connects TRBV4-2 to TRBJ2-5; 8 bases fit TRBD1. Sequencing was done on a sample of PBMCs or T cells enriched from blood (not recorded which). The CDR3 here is CASSQDSLGQGRETQYF. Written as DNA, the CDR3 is TGTGCCAGCAGCCAAGATAGCTTAGGACAGGGAAGAGAGACCCAGTACTTC.